Shown below are 7 T cell receptor beta chains from a single sample sequenced in a study of T cell changes during pregnancy in multiple sclerosis (dated by TCRdb to between 2017 and 2020). Receptors were amplified or captured by the immunoSEQ multiplex PCR assay. TCRdb retrieved this table from immuneACCESS and kept in-frame rearrangements only. Not all clones are present; in checked studies, unresolved V genes account for under half, and no reason is known for the remainder. In this sample the table shows 39,000 or so clones, 90% to 95% of which occur a single time. The ten largest clones capture around 8.1% of the sample. The sample here was CD8+ T cells from peripheral blood mononuclear cells, taken in the third trimester of pregnancy. The receptor source for this set is a female donor with multiple sclerosis, enrolled in a pregnancy study.

V is TRBV5-6 and J is TRBJ2-7; the D is unclear. The germline V gene has CDR1 SGHDT and CDR2 YYEEEE. Between the trimmed V and J ends, which lost 0 bases and 2 bases, there was a span of 3 bases. The CDR3 totals 12 residues. The CDR3 reads CASSLATYEQYF. The CDR3 DNA is TGTGCCAGCAGCTTGGCCACCTACGAGCAGTACTTC.

The genes are TRBV5-5 and TRBJ2-3; D is unclear. V was shortened by 0 bases and J by 5 bases, with 4 bases between the two germline ends. CDR1 and CDR2 (germline): SGHKS, YYEKEE (reference sequence). The CDR3 extends over 12 amino acids. This CDR3 reads CASSLAVDTQYF. As DNA, the CDR3 is TGTGCCAGCAGCTTGGCGGTAGATACGCAGTATTTT.

The rearrangement joins TRBV6-4 to TRBJ2-1; 7 positions match TRBD2. CDR1 and CDR2 from the germline V gene are MRHNA and SNTAGT. The length of the CDR3 is 14 residues. The ends lost 4 bases at V and 3 bases at J; junction bases unmatched: 3. CDR3: CASSVAGDYNEQFF. CDR3 DNA sequence: TGTGCCAGCAGTGTTGCGGGGGACTACAATGAGCAGTTCTTC.

The rearrangement uses TRBV2 and TRBJ2-7; TRBD1 aligns across 7 bases. Germline CDR1 is SNHLY and CDR2 is FYNNEI. The junction had 8 bases not matched to a gene; V was cut back by 4 bases and J by 5 bases. There are 14 residues in the CDR3. In nucleotides, the CDR3 is TGTGCCAGCAGTGGGGACAGCCAGTCCCACGAGCAGTACTTC. Translating it yields CASSGDSQSHEQYF.

This clone was seen more than once but under ten times. The chain employs TRBV5-4 and TRBJ2-7; 7 bases align to TRBD1. Trimming took 4 bases from V and 4 from J; bases not matched to a gene: 2. Germline loops: CDR1 SGHNT, CDR2 YYREEE (reference sequence). The CDR3 is 12 amino acids. Here the CDR3 reads CASSVQGYEQYF. Written as DNA, the CDR3 is TGTGCCAGCAGCGTACAGGGGTACGAGCAGTACTTC.

This chain uses TRBV21-1 with TRBJ2-7; the D call of TRBD2 is as the table states it, not checked on the DNA. TRBV21-1 is classified as a pseudogene. The CDR3 runs to 15 residues. CDR3 amino acids: CASSLGAREGHEQYF. In DNA, the CDR3 is TGTGCCAGCAGCCTAGGGGCGCGGGAGGGTCACGAGCAGTACTTC.

In this sample, this clone turned up once. V gene TRBV19 combines with J gene TRBJ2-1, with a weak D call TRBD1 (6 bases). The V end was cut by 5 bases, the J end by 11 bases, with 13 bases between. This CDR3 has 12 residues. From germline, CDR1 is LNHDA and CDR2 SQIVND (reference sequence). The CDR3 protein is CASSVDRLQQFF. The CDR3 DNA reads TGTGCCAGTAGTGTCGACAGGCTCCAGCAGTTCTTC.